These T cell receptor beta chains were read from a single sample in a study of cytomegalovirus exposure and HLA in healthy donors. The data were produced by immunoSEQ multiplex PCR, yet TCRdb's version contains in-frame clones alone and is incomplete. The sample has 150,000 to 250,000 clones; around 83% are singletons. The sequenced sample consisted of PBMCs. These receptor sequences come from a woman aged 45-60 years in good health and CMV-seropositive. The CDR3 runs from the conserved cysteine through the conserved F or W. The D gene is left open where the match is weak. For some rows the clone size is stated as once, few or many, or as a class when expanded; others skip it.

d_call clone_size j_call v_call cdr3_aa cdr3_nt
TRBD2 NA TRBJ2-7 TRBV5-1 CASRPSGGAWNEQYF TGCGCCAGCAGGCCTAGCGGGGGGGCCTGGAACGAGCAGTACTTC
TRBD1 NA TRBJ1-2 TRBV6-5 CASSGQGYGYTF TGTGCCAGCAGTGGACAGGGGTATGGCTACACCTTC
NA NA TRBJ1-2 TRBV7-2 CASSLGEAGYTF TGTGCCAGCAGCTTGGGGGAGGCTGGCTACACCTTC
NA once TRBJ2-7 TRBV5-4 CASSRDSYEQYF TGTGCCAGCAGCCGGGACTCCTACGAGCAGTACTTC
NA NA TRBJ1-2 TRBV10-3 CAISDGQFGYGYTF TGTGCCATCAGTGACGGACAATTCGGCTATGGCTACACCTTC
TRBD2 NA TRBJ2-2 TRBV12-5 CASGFLTSGNTGELFF TGTGCTAGTGGTTTTTTGACTAGCGGGAACACCGGGGAGCTGTTTTTT
NA NA TRBJ1-6 TRBV27 CASRGGAANNSPLHF TGTGCCAGCAGGGGGGGGGCAGCAAATAATTCACCCCTCCACTTT
TRBD1 NA TRBJ1-2 TRBV2 CASSDGNRQGSYGYTF TGTGCCAGCAGTGACGGCAATAGACAGGGGAGCTATGGCTACACCTTC
TRBD1 NA TRBJ2-5 TRBV14 CASSQKLGQGMSETQYF TGTGCCAGCAGCCAAAAACTCGGACAGGGGATGTCCGAGACCCAGTACTTC
TRBD1 NA TRBJ2-5 TRBV5-1 CASSPGTGGRETQYF TGCGCCAGCAGCCCCGGGACAGGGGGCAGGGAGACCCAGTACTTC
NA NA TRBJ1-6 TRBV5-4 CASSFPTGNSPLHF TGTGCCAGCAGCTTTCCAACAGGAAATTCACCCCTCCACTTT
TRBD1 NA TRBJ2-3 TRBV5-1 CASSPGQGAATQYF TGCGCCAGCAGCCCAGGACAGGGGGCAGCTACGCAGTATTTT
TRBD1 NA TRBJ2-7 TRBV6-4 CARPGQGSGEQYF TGTGCCAGACCGGGACAGGGGTCGGGCGAGCAGTACTTC
TRBD1 once TRBJ1-4 TRBV2 CASSVDRGDEKLFF TGTGCCAGCAGTGTTGACAGGGGGGACGAAAAACTGTTTTTT
TRBD1 NA TRBJ1-3 TRBV11-2 CASSLTRDSHTIYF TGTGCCAGCAGCTTAACTAGGGACAGCCACACCATATATTTT
NA few TRBJ2-5 TRBV28 CASRGRGLKATQYF TGTGCCAGCAGAGGGCGGGGATTGAAAGCGACCCAGTACTTC
TRBD2 NA TRBJ2-1 TRBV18 CASSPLAGEYNEQFF TGTGCCAGCTCACCTCTAGCGGGGGAGTACAATGAGCAGTTCTTC
TRBD1 NA TRBJ2-7 TRBV5-6 CASSTPGQGWDEQYF TGTGCCAGCAGCACCCCGGGACAGGGGTGGGACGAGCAGTACTTC
NA NA TRBJ2-4 TRBV7-9 CASSPGAGVNIQYF TGTGCCAGCAGCCCAGGGGCAGGGGTGAACATTCAGTACTTC
NA NA TRBJ2-4 TRBV28 CASSFTQGLAKNIQYF TGTGCCAGCAGTTTTACGCAGGGTTTAGCCAAAAACATTCAGTACTTC
NA NA TRBJ2-3 TRBV25-1 CGSGNTDTQYF TGTGGGAGCGGCAACACAGATACGCAGTATTTT
NA NA TRBJ1-4 TRBV7-2 CASSLNAGVKEKLFF TGTGCCAGCAGCTTGAATGCGGGGGTTAAGGAAAAACTGTTTTTT
TRBD1 NA TRBJ1-1 TRBV5-4 CASRRQGVTEAFF TGTGCCAGCAGGCGACAGGGAGTCACTGAAGCTTTCTTT
TRBD1 once TRBJ2-4 TRBV2 CASSIPGTGEIQYF TGTGCCAGCAGTATACCGGGGACAGGGGAAATTCAGTACTTC
NA once TRBJ2-3 TRBV11-2 CASSLDPFTDTQYF TGTGCCAGCAGCTTAGATCCCTTCACAGATACGCAGTATTTT
TRBD1 NA TRBJ2-7 TRBV5-1 CASSPRDRKNEQYF TGCGCCAGCAGCCCCCGGGACAGGAAGAACGAGCAGTACTTC
TRBD1 NA TRBJ1-4 TRBV5-1 CASSYGDRGSEKLFF TGCGCCAGCAGCTACGGTGACAGGGGGAGTGAAAAACTGTTTTTT
TRBD1 NA TRBJ2-1 TRBV5-6 CASSLTGADEQFF TGTGCCAGCAGCTTGACAGGGGCGGATGAGCAGTTCTTC
TRBD1 NA TRBJ2-5 TRBV28 CASSSYPGQGGETQYF TGTGCCAGCAGTTCCTATCCCGGACAGGGCGGAGAGACCCAGTACTTC
TRBD2 NA TRBJ2-7 TRBV11-2 CASSQRLAEQGEQYF TGTGCCAGCAGCCAAAGACTAGCGGAGCAGGGGGAGCAGTACTTC
NA NA TRBJ2-7 TRBV29-1 CSVGGLNSYEQYF TGCAGCGTTGGGGGGCTGAACTCCTACGAGCAGTACTTC
TRBD1 NA TRBJ2-5 TRBV19 CASSIGTARQETQYF TGTGCCAGTAGTATCGGGACAGCGCGCCAAGAGACCCAGTACTTC
TRBD1 NA TRBJ1-6 TRBV5-8 CASGLFPGQMNSPLHF TGTGCCAGCGGGCTCTTTCCGGGACAGATGAATTCACCCCTCCACTTT
NA NA TRBJ1-5 TRBV6-5 CASSSTANQPQHF TGTGCCAGCAGTTCGACAGCTAATCAGCCCCAGCATTTT
TRBD1 few TRBJ2-7 TRBV28 CASRPGQPYEQYF TGTGCCAGCAGGCCGGGACAGCCCTACGAGCAGTACTTC
NA NA TRBJ1-2 TRBV4-1 CASSQGGARLVGYTF TGCGCCAGCAGCCAGGGGGGAGCCCGGCTAGTCGGCTACACCTTC
NA NA TRBJ2-3 TRBV5-4 CASSFFDIYTDTQYF TGTGCCAGCAGCTTTTTTGACATATACACAGATACGCAGTATTTT
NA NA TRBJ2-2 TRBV6-5 CATGDFNTGELFF TGTGCCACTGGGGACTTTAACACCGGGGAGCTGTTTTTT
NA once TRBJ2-4 TRBV11-1 CASSPHNAGLRLHF TGTGCCAGCAGCCCACACAACGCCGGACTCCGCCTTCACTTC
NA NA TRBJ1-5 TRBV25-1 CASSRYTDDQPQHF TGTGCCAGCAGTCGGTACACAGACGATCAGCCCCAGCATTTT
NA NA TRBJ2-7 TRBV5-8 CASIRRGQGVYEQYF TGTGCCAGCATCCGGAGGGGGCAGGGGGTCTACGAGCAGTACTTC
TRBD1 NA TRBJ2-2 TRBV11-2 CASSEQGTGVIRTGELFF TGTGCCAGCAGCGAGCAGGGGACAGGGGTTATAAGAACCGGGGAGCTGTTTTTT
TRBD2 NA TRBJ2-1 TRBV27 CASSDTSGRWGEQFF TGTGCCAGCAGCGATACTAGCGGGAGGTGGGGTGAGCAGTTCTTC
NA few TRBJ1-4 TRBV7-9 CASSLWGGTNEKLFF TGTGCCAGCAGCTTATGGGGGGGCACTAATGAAAAACTGTTTTTT
NA NA TRBJ1-4 TRBV10-3 CAISESQNNEKLFF TGTGCCATCAGTGAGAGTCAGAATAATGAAAAACTGTTTTTT
TRBD2 few TRBJ2-2 TRBV5-1 CASSSTSGGNTGELFF TGCGCCAGCAGCTCAACTAGCGGTGGGAACACCGGGGAGCTGTTTTTT
TRBD1 NA TRBJ2-1 TRBV5-4 CASSLAPGQGTYNEQFF TGTGCCAGCAGCTTGGCCCCGGGACAGGGGACCTACAATGAGCAGTTCTTC
NA NA TRBJ1-1 TRBV6-5 CASSYQTGTEAFF TGTGCCAGCAGTTATCAGACAGGCACTGAAGCTTTCTTT
TRBD1 NA TRBJ1-1 TRBV29-1 CSVEVQGGTEAFF TGCAGCGTTGAGGTTCAGGGGGGCACTGAAGCTTTCTTT
NA NA TRBJ1-5 TRBV6-1 CASSEGGGQPQHF TGTGCCAGCAGTGAAGGGGGGGGACAGCCCCAGCATTTT
NA NA TRBJ2-3 TRBV7-9 CASSTRTVRDTQYF TGTGCCAGCAGCACCCGGACAGTCCGGGATACGCAGTATTTT
NA once TRBJ1-1 TRBV2 CASTLERGEAFF TGTGCCAGCACTTTAGAAAGGGGTGAAGCTTTCTTT
NA once TRBJ2-4 TRBV2 CAGNGAKNSQYF TGTGCCGGGAATGGGGCCAAAAACAGTCAGTACTTC
TRBD1 NA TRBJ2-1 TRBV4-1 CASSPSGTGGYNEQFF TGCGCCAGCAGCCCTTCCGGGACAGGGGGTTACAATGAGCAGTTCTTC
NA NA TRBJ2-5 TRBV6-5 CASSYSYGGPGEQYF TGTGCCAGCAGTTACTCGTATGGGGGCCCTGGAGAGCAGTACTTC
TRBD1 NA TRBJ1-2 TRBV5-6 CASSPGQTYGYTF TGTGCCAGCAGCCCGGGACAGACCTATGGCTACACCTTC
TRBD1 NA TRBJ2-7 TRBV4-2 CASSQDRGTGQRSYEQYF TGTGCCAGCAGCCAAGATCGGGGGACAGGTCAGAGGTCCTACGAGCAGTACTTC